This T cell receptor (beta chain) was sequenced for a study of T cell changes during pregnancy in multiple sclerosis. Trimming stripped 6 bases from V and 0 bases from J, with 14 bases between. Germline loops: CDR1 MNHEY, CDR2 SMNVEV (reference sequence). The CDR3 length is 15 residues. Some clones are missing from TCRdb's copy, which holds only in-frame ones; the method was immunoSEQ multiplex PCR. The sample holds 72,000 or so clones, around 93% seen once. This sample comprised peripheral blood, obtained in the second trimester of pregnancy. The clonotype comes from a female donor with multiple sclerosis, enrolled in a pregnancy study. The rearrangement links TRBV27 to TRBJ1-1, with D maybe TRBD1 (5 bases). The CDR3 nucleotides read TGTGCCAGCAGCCGACAGATGCAGATGAACACTGAAGCTTTCTTT. As protein: CASSRQMQMNTEAFF.